This passage covers 25 T cell receptor beta chains from one sample sequenced in a study of early T cells in non-severe SARS-CoV-2 infection. One entry per CDR3 protein, called by TCRdb with MiXCR from the 5' RACE reads. The sample records more than 95,000 distinct CDR3 sequences, approximately 10% being singletons. Source: whole blood, taken at baseline. These receptors came from an adult who was a healthcare worker with PCR-confirmed SARS-CoV-2 infection or an uninfected control (not recorded which).

A few counts support this clonotype. The V call is TRBV7-9, the J call TRBJ2-3; D uncertain. CDR1 SEHNR and CDR2 FQNEAQ come from the germline V gene (reference sequence). The V gene lost 5 bases and the J gene lost 1 base, with 7 bases spanning the gap. The CDR3 contains 13 residues. CDR3 in amino acids: CASSPSGTDTQYF. The CDR3 coding sequence is TGTGCCAGCAGCCCGTCCGGCACAGATACGCAGTATTTT.

The chain has TRBV6-2 or TRBV6-3 and TRBJ2-5, with D tentatively TRBD2 (5 bases). The CDR3 sequence is 14 residues long. V was cut by 1 base and J by 3 bases, with 9 bases left in between. The germline gives CDR1 MNHEY, CDR2 SVGEGT. The CDR3 spells CASSYLGAEETQYF. In nucleotides, the CDR3 is TGTGCCAGCAGTTACTTGGGAGCTGAAGAGACCCAGTACTTC.

This clonotype occurred once. The chain joins TRBV6-1 to TRBJ1-1; 7 positions match TRBD1. Germline loops: CDR1 MNHNS, CDR2 SASEGT. The CDR3 totals 13 residues. Unmatched junction bases numbered 5, after V lost 6 bases and J lost 4 bases. The CDR3 here is CASSLTGPTEAFF. CDR3 sequence (DNA): TGTGCCAGCAGCCTGACAGGGCCCACTGAAGCTTTCTTT.

This clonotype was seen only a few times. V and J are TRBV5-5 and TRBJ2-1, with D perhaps TRBD2 (6 bases). CDR1 and CDR2 from the germline V gene are SGHKS and YYEKEE (reference sequence). Trimming removed 4 bases at V and 4 bases at J, with 18 bases between. This CDR3 spans 16 amino acids. CDR3 bases: TGTGCCAGCAGCGCTCGCCAGGCAGGGACTTACAATGAGCAGTTCTTC. Translation gives CASSARQAGTYNEQFF.

This clonotype came up a few times. V and J are TRBV12-3 or TRBV12-4 and TRBJ2-1; 7 positions agree with TRBD2. The V gene end was trimmed by 6 bases and the J gene end by 9 bases; junction bases not matched to a gene: 8. The CDR3 totals 13 residues. The CDR3 loop reads CASSQGAGAEQFF. DNA for the CDR3: TGTGCCAGCAGCCAAGGGGCGGGAGCTGAGCAGTTCTTC.

This chain joins TRBV28 and TRBJ2-3; no clear D gene. The CDR3 covers 14 residues. The germline V gene has CDR1 MDHEN and CDR2 SYDVKM. Trimming removed 2 bases at V and 2 bases at J, with 8 bases between. CDR3 region: CASSLRLITDTQYF. In DNA form, the CDR3 reads TGTGCCAGCAGTTTACGCCTCATCACAGATACGCAGTATTTT.

This clonotype was seen only a few times. This chain connects TRBV7-9 to TRBJ1-6; D remains unclear. The CDR3 has 14 residues. Germline lookup yields CDR1 SEHNR and CDR2 FQNEAQ (reference sequence). V was cut by 5 bases and J by 7 bases, with 12 bases left in between. The CDR3 nucleotides read TGTGCCAGCAGCCACGGACGGAGAAATTCACCCCTCCACTTT. Translating gives CASSHGRRNSPLHF.

This clonotype showed up many times. This chain uses TRBV6-2 or TRBV6-3 with TRBJ2-7; 7 nucleotides agree with TRBD2. Germline assignment: CDR1 MNHEY and CDR2 SVGEGT. Unmatched junction bases numbered 11, after V lost 7 bases and J lost 5 bases. The CDR3 spans 14 residues. DNA of the CDR3: TGTGCCAGCACCGGGTGGGCGGGAGCTGACGAGCAGTACTTC. It specifies CASTGWAGADEQYF.

V usage is TRBV19 and J usage is TRBJ1-5, with TRBD1 as a possible D gene (5 bases). The CDR3 extends over 14 amino acids. Between the trimmed V and J ends, which lost 3 bases and 3 bases, there was a span of 9 bases. Germline values: CDR1 LNHDA, CDR2 SQIVND (reference sequence). In DNA form, the CDR3 reads TGTGCCAGTAGTATTTGGGGCGCCAATCAGCCCCAGCATTTT. As protein: CASSIWGANQPQHF.

This clonotype was seen just once. The chain couples TRBV18 to TRBJ2-7; D unclear. This CDR3 spans 16 amino acids. Germline assignment: CDR1 KGHSH and CDR2 LQKENI. The germline V and J ends were trimmed by 5 bases and 6 bases, with 23 bases remaining between them. CDR3: CASSSTGRGELREQYF. The CDR3 region has the DNA TGTGCCAGCTCATCAACCGGTCGCGGAGAGCTACGCGAGCAGTACTTC.

The gene calls are TRBV7-2 and TRBJ2-4; 8 bases align to TRBD2. The CDR3 contains 14 residues. Germline CDR1 is SGHTA and CDR2 is FQGNSA. J gave up 7 bases and V 5 bases, and 7 bases lay outside the gene matches. The CDR3 loop is CASSRSGSNNIQYF. CDR3 in DNA: TGTGCCAGCAGCCGGAGCGGGAGTAACAACATTCAGTACTTC.

This clonotype was counted only a few times. The rearrangement links TRBV12-3 or TRBV12-4 to TRBJ2-5; D gene ambiguous. The CDR3 is made up of 13 amino acids. V was pared by 3 bases and J by 0 bases, with 5 bases between. Here the CDR3 reads CASSFGYQETQYF. The DNA for the CDR3 is TGTGCCAGCAGTTTTGGATACCAAGAGACCCAGTACTTC.

This clonotype was counted at least ten times. V gene TRBV6-2 or TRBV6-3 combines with J gene TRBJ2-1; 9 bases map to TRBD2. In germline, CDR1 is MNHEY, CDR2 SVGEGT. J was trimmed by 4 bases and V by 6 bases; bases with no gene match: 7. This CDR3 is built from 15 residues. The CDR3 nucleotides read TGTGCCAGCAGGGAGACTCTAGCGGGATACAATGAGCAGTTCTTC. This encodes CASRETLAGYNEQFF.

This clonotype was seen more than once but under ten times. This rearrangement joins TRBV18 to TRBJ2-7; TRBD2 matches at 9 bases. With V trimmed by 1 base and J by 7 bases, 8 bases remained unmatched. Germline CDR1 is KGHSH and CDR2 is LQKENI. CDR3 length: 15 amino acids. The CDR3 region is CASSPLLREGNEQYF. DNA of the CDR3: TGTGCCAGCTCACCACTCTTGCGGGAGGGGAATGAGCAGTACTTC.

The V call is TRBV3-1, the J call TRBJ1-3; D perhaps matches TRBD1 (6 bases). The ends were cut back, 2 bases at V and 8 bases at J, with 10 bases in the middle. Germline V gene sequence: CDR1 LGHDT, CDR2 YNNKEL (reference sequence). The CDR3 length is 13 residues. The chain's CDR3 is CASSQNREYTIYF. CDR3 DNA sequence: TGTGCCAGCAGCCAAAACAGGGAGTACACCATATATTTT.

The J gene is TRBJ2-7, the V gene TRBV28, with a possible D match to TRBD2 (5 bases). The CDR3 contains 15 residues. V gave up 2 bases and J gave up 6 bases, with 17 bases separating them. The V gene's germline CDR1 is MDHEN and CDR2 SYDVKM. CDR3 sequence: CASSLRSETKPEQYF. The CDR3 DNA is TGTGCCAGCAGTTTAAGGTCAGAGACTAAGCCCGAGCAGTACTTC. Looking up the rest from reference TRBV28 and TRBJ2-7 gives the full variable domain: DVKVTQSSRYLVKRTGEKVFLECVQDMDHENMFWYRQDPGLGLRLIYFSYDVKMKEKGDIPEGYSVSREKKERFSLILESASTNQTSMYLCASSLRSETKPEQYFGPGTRLTVT.

This clonotype has only a few counts. CDR3 loop: CASGFLTGEPYEQYF. The DNA of the CDR3 is TGTGCCAGCGGTTTTTTGACAGGGGAACCCTACGAGCAGTACTTC. This chain joins TRBV21-1 and TRBJ2-7; the DNA was not compared with TRBD1, the D call given in the table. TRBV21-1 constitutes a pseudogene. The CDR3 extends over 15 amino acids.

The table lists this clonotype with many counts. The chain joins TRBV3-1 to TRBJ1-6; D possibly corresponds to TRBD1 (5 bases). Germline CDR1 reads LGHDT; CDR2 reads YNNKEL (reference sequence). There are 14 residues in the CDR3. V gave up 4 bases and J gave up 10 bases, with 14 bases separating them. In DNA, the CDR3 is TGTGCCAGCAGCCTCCCAGCAGGGACCTCACCCCTCCACTTT. Encoded protein: CASSLPAGTSPLHF.

This clonotype was counted at least ten times. The chain combines TRBV13 with TRBJ1-3; tentatively, D is TRBD1 (5 bases). CDR1 and CDR2 from the germline V gene are PRHDT and FYEKMQ (reference sequence). With 8 bases removed from V and 0 bases from J, the gap between germline ends came to 11 bases. This CDR3 region has 14 residues. CDR3 amino acids: CASGGDVSGNTIYF. The CDR3 DNA reads as TGTGCCAGCGGCGGGGACGTCTCTGGAAACACCATATATTTT.

This clonotype was counted only a few times. J is TRBJ2-5 and V is TRBV29-1, with TRBD2 identical over 8 bases. CDR1 and CDR2 (germline): SQVTM, ANQGSEA. The CDR3 loop spans 14 amino acids. The V segment lost 4 bases and the J segment 0 bases; nucleotides outside the gene matches: 4. CDR3 residues: CSVAPSGYQETQYF. The CDR3 DNA sequence: TGCAGCGTTGCTCCTAGCGGGTACCAAGAGACCCAGTACTTC.

This clonotype was observed many times. The chain couples TRBV5-1 to TRBJ1-1; D unresolved. This CDR3 spans 12 amino acids. V dropped 0 bases and J dropped 8 bases, with 8 bases sitting between them. Germline CDR1 SGHRS, CDR2 YFSETQ. This CDR3 is CASSLEGLEAFF. The CDR3 region has the DNA TGCGCCAGCAGCTTGGAAGGGCTAGAAGCTTTCTTT.

The rearrangement uses TRBV29-1 and TRBJ2-7, with TRBD2 matching over 14 bases. The CDR3 is made up of 15 amino acids. With 6 bases clipped from V and 4 bases from J, the junction kept 8 bases outside the gene matches. Germline-derived CDR1 and CDR2 are SQVTM and ANQGSEA. CDR3 loop: CSVTGLAGVGYEQYF. The CDR3 bases are TGCAGCGTCACGGGACTAGCGGGAGTTGGTTACGAGCAGTACTTC.

V and J are TRBV3-1 and TRBJ1-2; D not certain. Trimming removed 3 bases at V and 10 bases at J, with 21 bases between. Germline V gives CDR1 LGHDT, CDR2 YNNKEL (reference sequence). The CDR3 has 15 residues. CDR3 nucleotide sequence: TGTGCCAGCAGCCAGGCCGCTAACTCAGGTGATGACTACACCTTC. This translates into CASSQAANSGDDYTF.

The chain's CDR3 is CASSLVWDVSSYNEQFF. In nucleotides, the CDR3 is TGTGCCAGCAGTTTAGTGTGGGACGTTAGCTCCTACAATGAGCAGTTCTTC. V gene TRBV12-3 or TRBV12-4 combines with J gene TRBJ2-1; D might be TRBD1 or TRBD2, each matching 5 bases. The CDR3 runs to 17 residues. V dropped 1 base and J dropped 0 bases, with 13 bases sitting between them.

This clonotype was observed a handful of times. The genes are TRBV28 and TRBJ1-5, with TRBD1 identical over 7 bases. Trimming at V came to 2 bases and at J to 4 bases, leaving 5 bases not matched to a gene. This CDR3 contains 15 residues. Germline V gene sequence: CDR1 MDHEN, CDR2 SYDVKM. The CDR3 here is CASSLRQGSNQPQHF. The CDR3 DNA reads as TGTGCCAGCAGTTTAAGACAGGGAAGTAATCAGCCCCAGCATTTT.